The T cell receptor beta chain described here comes from a study of cytomegalovirus exposure and HLA in healthy donors. Whole-study context: An early release of data contained approximately 80 million unique TCRs, which came from HLA-typed donors.

This clone was seen only a few times. Its specificity is not known. Points from the study as a whole: Upon later analysis, HLA-associated TCR beta chains proved more clonally expanded than other, equally common chains. The authors later linked a missense DCLRE1C variant to TCR beta V- and J-gene trimming. According to an earlier analysis, most TCR beta V segments yielded productive rearrangements about 90% or about 30% of the time.

Primers included in the PCR were 60 Vbeta and 13 Jbeta primers. Here immunoSEQ multiplex PCR was the method, and the copy in TCRdb shows in-frame clones only, minus some. The data contain 200,000 or so clones, about four fifths of them singletons. The CDR3 is 14 residues long. Trimming shortened V by 0 bases and J by 12 bases, and 15 bases separated the two germline ends. Germline V gene data show CDR1 as LGHNA and CDR2 as YSLEER. The sequenced material came from PBMCs. The V and J genes are TRBV4-3 and TRBJ2-1; TRBD1 might be the D (7 bases). This receptor was identified in a boy younger than 18 in good health and CMV-seronegative. The CDR3 sequence: CASSQETQGRWQFF. DNA of the CDR3: TGCGCCAGCAGCCAAGAAACACAGGGGAGGTGGCAGTTCTTC.